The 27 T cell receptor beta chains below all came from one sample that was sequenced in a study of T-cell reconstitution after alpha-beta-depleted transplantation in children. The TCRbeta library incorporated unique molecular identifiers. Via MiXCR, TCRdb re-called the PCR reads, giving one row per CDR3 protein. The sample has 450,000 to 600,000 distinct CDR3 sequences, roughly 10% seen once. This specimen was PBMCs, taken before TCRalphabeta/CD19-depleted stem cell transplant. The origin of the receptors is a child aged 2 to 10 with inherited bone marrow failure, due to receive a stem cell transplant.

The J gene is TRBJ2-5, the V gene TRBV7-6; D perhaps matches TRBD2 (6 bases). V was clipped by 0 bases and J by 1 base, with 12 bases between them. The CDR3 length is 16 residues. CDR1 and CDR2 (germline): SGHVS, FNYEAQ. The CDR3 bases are TGTGCCAGCAGCTTAGCACCATCCGGGGGCCAAGAGACCCAGTACTTC. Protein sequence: CASSLAPSGGQETQYF.

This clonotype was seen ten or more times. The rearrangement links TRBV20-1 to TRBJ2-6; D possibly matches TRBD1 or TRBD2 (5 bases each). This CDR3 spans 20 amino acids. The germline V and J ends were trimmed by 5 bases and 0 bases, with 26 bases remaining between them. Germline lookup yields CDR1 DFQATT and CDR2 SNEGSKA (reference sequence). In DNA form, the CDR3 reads TGCAGTGCTTCGCACTGGGACCGCAAAACCCTTCCCTCTGGGGCCAACGTCCTGACTTTC. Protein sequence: CSASHWDRKTLPSGANVLTF.

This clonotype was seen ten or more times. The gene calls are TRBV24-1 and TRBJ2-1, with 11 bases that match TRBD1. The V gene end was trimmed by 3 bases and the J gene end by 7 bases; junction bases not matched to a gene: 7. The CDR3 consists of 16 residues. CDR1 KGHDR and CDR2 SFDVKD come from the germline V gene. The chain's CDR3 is CATSDPGTGGGNEQFF. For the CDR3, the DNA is TGTGCCACCAGTGATCCCGGGACAGGGGGGGGAAATGAGCAGTTCTTC.

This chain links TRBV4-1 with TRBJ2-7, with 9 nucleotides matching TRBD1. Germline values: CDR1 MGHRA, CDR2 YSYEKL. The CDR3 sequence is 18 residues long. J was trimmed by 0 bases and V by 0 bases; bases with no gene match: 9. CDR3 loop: CASSQDESGTGISYEQYF. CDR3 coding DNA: TGCGCCAGCAGCCAAGATGAGTCCGGGACAGGGATCTCCTACGAGCAGTACTTC.

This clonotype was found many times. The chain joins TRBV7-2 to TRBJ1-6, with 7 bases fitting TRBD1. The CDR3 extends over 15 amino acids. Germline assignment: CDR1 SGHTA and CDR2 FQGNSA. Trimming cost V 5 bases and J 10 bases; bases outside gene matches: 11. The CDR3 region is CASSQPDRAGSPLHF. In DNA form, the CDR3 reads TGTGCCAGCAGCCAACCAGACAGGGCAGGGTCACCCCTCCACTTT.

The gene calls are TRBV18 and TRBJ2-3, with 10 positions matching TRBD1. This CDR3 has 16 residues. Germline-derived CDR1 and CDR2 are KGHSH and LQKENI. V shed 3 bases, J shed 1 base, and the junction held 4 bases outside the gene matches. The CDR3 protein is CASSPKGTGGTDTQYF. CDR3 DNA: TGTGCCAGCTCACCCAAAGGGACAGGGGGCACAGATACGCAGTATTTT.

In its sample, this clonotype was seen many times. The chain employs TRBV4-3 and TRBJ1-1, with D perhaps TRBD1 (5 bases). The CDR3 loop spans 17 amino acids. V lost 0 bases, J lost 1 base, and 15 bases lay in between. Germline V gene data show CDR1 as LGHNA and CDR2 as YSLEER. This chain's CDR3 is CASSQDGGTGPNTEAFF. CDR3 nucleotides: TGCGCCAGCAGCCAAGATGGTGGGACCGGACCGAACACTGAAGCTTTCTTT.

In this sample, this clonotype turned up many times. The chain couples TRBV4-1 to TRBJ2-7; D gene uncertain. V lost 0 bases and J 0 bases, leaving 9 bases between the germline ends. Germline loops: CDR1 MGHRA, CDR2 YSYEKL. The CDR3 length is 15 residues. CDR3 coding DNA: TGCGCCAGCAGCCAAGAACTCCGGAGCTCCTACGAGCAGTACTTC. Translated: CASSQELRSSYEQYF.

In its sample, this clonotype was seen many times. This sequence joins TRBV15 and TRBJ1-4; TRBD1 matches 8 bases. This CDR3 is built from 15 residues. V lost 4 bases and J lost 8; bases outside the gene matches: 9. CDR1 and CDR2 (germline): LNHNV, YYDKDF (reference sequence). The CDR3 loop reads CATSKMQGAREKLFF. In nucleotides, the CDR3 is TGTGCCACCAGCAAAATGCAGGGGGCGCGGGAAAAACTGTTTTTT.

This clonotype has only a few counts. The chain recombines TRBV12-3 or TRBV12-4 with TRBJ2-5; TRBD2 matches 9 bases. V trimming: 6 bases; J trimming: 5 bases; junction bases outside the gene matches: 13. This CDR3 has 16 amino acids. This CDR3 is CASSGFGASGTETQYF. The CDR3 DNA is TGTGCCAGCAGCGGATTCGGGGCTAGCGGGACGGAGACCCAGTACTTC.

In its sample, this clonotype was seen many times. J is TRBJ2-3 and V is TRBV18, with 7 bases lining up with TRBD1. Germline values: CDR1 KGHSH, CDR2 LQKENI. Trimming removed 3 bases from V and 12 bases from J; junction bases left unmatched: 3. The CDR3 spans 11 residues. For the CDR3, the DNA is TGTGCCAGCTCACCTAACAGGGGACAGTATTTT. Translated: CASSPNRGQYF.

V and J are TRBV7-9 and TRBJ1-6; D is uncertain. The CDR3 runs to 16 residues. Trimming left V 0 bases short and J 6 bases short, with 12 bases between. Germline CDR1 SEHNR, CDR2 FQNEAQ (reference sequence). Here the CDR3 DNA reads TGTGCCAGCAGCTTAGCGCTTTTTATTCGTAATTCACCCCTCCACTTT. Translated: CASSLALFIRNSPLHF. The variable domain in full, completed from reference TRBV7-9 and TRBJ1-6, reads DTGVSQNPRHKITKRGQNVTFRCDPISEHNRLYWYRQTLGQGPEFLTYFQNEAQLEKSRLLSDRFSAERPKGSFSTLEIQRTEQGDSAMYLCASSLALFIRNSPLHFGNGTRLTVT.

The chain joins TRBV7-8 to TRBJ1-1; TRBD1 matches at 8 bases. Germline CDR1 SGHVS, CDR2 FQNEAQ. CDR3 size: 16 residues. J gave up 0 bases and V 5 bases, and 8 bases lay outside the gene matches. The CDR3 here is CASSAYRGVMNTEAFF. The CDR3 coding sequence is TGTGCCAGCAGCGCGTACAGGGGGGTTATGAACACTGAAGCTTTCTTT.

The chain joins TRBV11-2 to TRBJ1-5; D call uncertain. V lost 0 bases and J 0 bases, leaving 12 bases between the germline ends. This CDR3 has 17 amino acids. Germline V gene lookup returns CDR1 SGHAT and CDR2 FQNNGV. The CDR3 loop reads CASSLEPAGYSNQPQHF. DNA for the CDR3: TGTGCCAGCAGCTTAGAACCCGCGGGATATAGCAATCAGCCCCAGCATTTT. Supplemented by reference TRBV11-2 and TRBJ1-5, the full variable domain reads EAGVAQSPRYKIIEKRQSVAFWCNPISGHATLYWYQQILGQGPKLLIQFQNNGVVDDSQLPKDRFSAERLKGVDSTLKIQPAKLEDSAVYLCASSLEPAGYSNQPQHFGDGTRLSIL.

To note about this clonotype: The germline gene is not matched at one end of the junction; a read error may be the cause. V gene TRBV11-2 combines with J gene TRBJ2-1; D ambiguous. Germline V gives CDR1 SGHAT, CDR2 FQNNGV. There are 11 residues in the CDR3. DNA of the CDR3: TGTGCCAGCAGCAGTTACAATGAGGAGTTCTTC. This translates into CASSSYNEEFF.

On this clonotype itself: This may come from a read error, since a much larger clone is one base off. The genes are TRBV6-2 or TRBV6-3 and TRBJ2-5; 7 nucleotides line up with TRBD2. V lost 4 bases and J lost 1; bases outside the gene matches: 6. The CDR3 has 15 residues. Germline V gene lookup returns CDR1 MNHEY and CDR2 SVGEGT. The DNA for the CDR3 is TGTGCCAGCAGTTCGGGACTAACTCGCCAAGAGACCCAGTACTTC. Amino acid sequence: CASSSGLTRQETQYF.

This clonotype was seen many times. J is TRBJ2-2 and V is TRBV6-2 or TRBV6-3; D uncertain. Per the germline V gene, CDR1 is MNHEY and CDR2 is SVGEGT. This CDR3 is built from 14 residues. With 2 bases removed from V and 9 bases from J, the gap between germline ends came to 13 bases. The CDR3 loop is CASSYLNLGWELFF. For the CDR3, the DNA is TGTGCCAGCAGTTACCTCAACCTCGGGTGGGAGCTGTTTTTT.

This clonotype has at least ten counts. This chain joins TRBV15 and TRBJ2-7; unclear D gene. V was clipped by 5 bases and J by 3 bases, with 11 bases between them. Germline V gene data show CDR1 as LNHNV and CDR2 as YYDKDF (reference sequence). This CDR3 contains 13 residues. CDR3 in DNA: TGTGCCACCAGCGGAATCATGTACTACGAGCAGTACTTC. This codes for CATSGIMYYEQYF.

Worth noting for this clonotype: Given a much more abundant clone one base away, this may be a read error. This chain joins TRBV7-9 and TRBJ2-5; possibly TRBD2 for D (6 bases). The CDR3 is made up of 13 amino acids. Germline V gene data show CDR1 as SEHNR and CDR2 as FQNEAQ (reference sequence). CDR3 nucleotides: TGTGCCAGCAGCTTAGTATTCCGGGAGAGCCAGTACTTC. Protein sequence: CASSLVFRESQYF.

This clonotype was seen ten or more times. The CDR3 DNA sequence: TGTGCCAGCAGCTTAGGTCGCGCACCCCAGGCGCAGTATTTT. This gives the protein CASSLGRAPQAQYF. The J gene is TRBJ2-3, the V gene TRBV7-2; no clear D. The V end lost 1 base, the J end lost 10 bases, and 15 bases lay between the germline ends. The CDR3 spans 14 residues. CDR1 and CDR2 (germline): SGHTA, FQGNSA. Looking up the rest from reference TRBV7-2 and TRBJ2-3 gives the full variable domain: GAGVSQSPSNKVTEKGKDVELRCDPISGHTALYWYRQSLGQGLEFLIYFQGNSAPDKSGLPSDRFSAERTGGSVSTLTIQRTQQEDSAVYLCASSLGRAPQAQYFGPGTRLTVL.

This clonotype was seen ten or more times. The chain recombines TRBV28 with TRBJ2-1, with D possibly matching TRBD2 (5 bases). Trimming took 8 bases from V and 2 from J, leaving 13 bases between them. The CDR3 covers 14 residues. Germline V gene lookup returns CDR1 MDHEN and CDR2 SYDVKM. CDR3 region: CASGSGTTYNEQFF. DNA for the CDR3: TGTGCCAGCGGGAGCGGAACTACCTACAATGAGCAGTTCTTC.

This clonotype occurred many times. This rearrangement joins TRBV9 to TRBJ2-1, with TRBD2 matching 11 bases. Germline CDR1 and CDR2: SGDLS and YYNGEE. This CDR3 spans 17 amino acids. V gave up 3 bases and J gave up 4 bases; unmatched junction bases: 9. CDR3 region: CASSARISSGRYNEQFF. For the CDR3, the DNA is TGTGCCAGCAGCGCAAGAATCTCTAGCGGGAGGTACAATGAGCAGTTCTTC.

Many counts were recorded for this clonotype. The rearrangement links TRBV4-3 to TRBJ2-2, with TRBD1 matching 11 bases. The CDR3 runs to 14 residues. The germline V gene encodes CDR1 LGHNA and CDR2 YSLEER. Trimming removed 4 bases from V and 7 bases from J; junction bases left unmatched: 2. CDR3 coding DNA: TGCGCCAGCAGCCCAGGGACAGGGGGCGGGGAGCTGTTTTTT. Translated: CASSPGTGGGELFF.

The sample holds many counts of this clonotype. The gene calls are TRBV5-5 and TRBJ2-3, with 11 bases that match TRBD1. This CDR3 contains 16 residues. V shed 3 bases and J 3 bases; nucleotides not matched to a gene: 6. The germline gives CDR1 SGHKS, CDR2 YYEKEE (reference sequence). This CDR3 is CASSWLGTGGTDTQYF. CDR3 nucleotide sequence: TGTGCCAGCAGCTGGCTGGGGACAGGGGGAACAGATACGCAGTATTTT. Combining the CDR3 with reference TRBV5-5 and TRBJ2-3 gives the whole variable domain DAGVTQSPTHLIKTRGQQVTLRCSPISGHKSVSWYQQVLGQGPQFIFQYYEKEERGRGNFPDRFSARQFPNYSSELNVNALLLGDSALYLCASSWLGTGGTDTQYFGPGTRLTVL.

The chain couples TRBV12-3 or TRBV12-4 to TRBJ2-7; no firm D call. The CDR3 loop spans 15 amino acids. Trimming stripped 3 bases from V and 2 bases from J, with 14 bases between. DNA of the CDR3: TGTGCCAGCAGTTTGGGTCACGGTACTCCCTACGAGCAGTACTTC. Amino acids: CASSLGHGTPYEQYF.

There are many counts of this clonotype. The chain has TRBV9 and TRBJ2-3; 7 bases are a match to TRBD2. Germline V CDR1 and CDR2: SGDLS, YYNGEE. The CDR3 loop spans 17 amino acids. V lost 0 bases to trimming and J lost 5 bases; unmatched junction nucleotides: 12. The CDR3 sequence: CASSVARGGLVGDTQYF. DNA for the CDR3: TGTGCCAGCAGCGTAGCTCGGGGAGGGCTAGTTGGAGATACGCAGTATTTT.

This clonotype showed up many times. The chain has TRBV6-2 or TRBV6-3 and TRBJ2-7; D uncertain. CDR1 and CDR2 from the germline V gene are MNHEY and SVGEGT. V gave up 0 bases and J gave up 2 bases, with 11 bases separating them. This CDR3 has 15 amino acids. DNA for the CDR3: TGTGCCAGCAGTTACTCCCGGAGTGACCCCTACGAGCAGTACTTC. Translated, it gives CASSYSRSDPYEQYF.